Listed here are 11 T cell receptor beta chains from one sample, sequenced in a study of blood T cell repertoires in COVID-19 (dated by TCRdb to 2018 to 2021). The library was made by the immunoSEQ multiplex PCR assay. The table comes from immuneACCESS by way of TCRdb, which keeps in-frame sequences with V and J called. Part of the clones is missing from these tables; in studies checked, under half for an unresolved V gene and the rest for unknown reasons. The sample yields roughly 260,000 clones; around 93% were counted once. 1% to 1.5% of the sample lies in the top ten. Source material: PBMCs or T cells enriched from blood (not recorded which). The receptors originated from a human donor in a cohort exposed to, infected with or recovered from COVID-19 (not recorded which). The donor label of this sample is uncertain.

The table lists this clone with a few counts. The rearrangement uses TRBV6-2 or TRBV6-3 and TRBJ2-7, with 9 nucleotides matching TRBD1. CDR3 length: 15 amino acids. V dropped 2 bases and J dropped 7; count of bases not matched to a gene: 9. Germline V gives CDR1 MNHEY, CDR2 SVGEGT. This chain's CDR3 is CASSYGTGLLREQYF. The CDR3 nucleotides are TGTGCCAGCAGTTACGGGACAGGGCTTTTACGGGAGCAGTACTTC.

The CDR3 DNA reads TGTGCCAGCAGAGACAGGGGGCAAAGAGGGTCACCCCTCCACTTT. It is translated as CASRDRGQRGSPLHF. V usage is TRBV2 and J usage is TRBJ1-6; TRBD1 matches at 10 bases. J was trimmed by 10 bases and V by 6 bases; bases with no gene match: 9. CDR3 length equals 15 residues. Germline V gives CDR1 SNHLY, CDR2 FYNNEI.

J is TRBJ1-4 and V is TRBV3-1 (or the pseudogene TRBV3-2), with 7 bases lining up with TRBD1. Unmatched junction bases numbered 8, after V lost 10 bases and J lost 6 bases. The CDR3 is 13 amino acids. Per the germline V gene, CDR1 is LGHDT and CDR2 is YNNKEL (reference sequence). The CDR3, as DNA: TGTGCCACCTCAGAGGGGGCTGATGAAAAACTGTTTTTT. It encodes CATSEGADEKLFF.

The DNA of the CDR3 is TGTGCCAGTAGTGCCCCCGGGACAGGGAATGAAAAACTGTTTTTT. Its translation is CASSAPGTGNEKLFF. The chain carries TRBV19 and TRBJ1-4; 9 bases align to TRBD1. Germline V gives CDR1 LNHDA, CDR2 SQIVND (reference sequence). CDR3 length: 15 amino acids. Trimming cost V 5 bases and J 5 bases; bases outside gene matches: 6.

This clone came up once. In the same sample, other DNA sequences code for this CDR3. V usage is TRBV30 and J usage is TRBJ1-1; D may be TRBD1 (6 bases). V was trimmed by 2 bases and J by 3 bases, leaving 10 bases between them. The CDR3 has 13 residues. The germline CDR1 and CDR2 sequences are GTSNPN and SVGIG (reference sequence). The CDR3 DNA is TGTGCCTGGAGTACAGGGAGGGACACTGAAGCTTTCTTT. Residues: CAWSTGRDTEAFF.

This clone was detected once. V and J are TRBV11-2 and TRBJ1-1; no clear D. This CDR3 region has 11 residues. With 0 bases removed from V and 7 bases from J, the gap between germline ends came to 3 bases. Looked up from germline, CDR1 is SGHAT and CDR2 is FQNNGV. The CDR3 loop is CASSLDSEAFF. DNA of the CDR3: TGTGCCAGCAGCTTAGATAGTGAAGCTTTCTTT.

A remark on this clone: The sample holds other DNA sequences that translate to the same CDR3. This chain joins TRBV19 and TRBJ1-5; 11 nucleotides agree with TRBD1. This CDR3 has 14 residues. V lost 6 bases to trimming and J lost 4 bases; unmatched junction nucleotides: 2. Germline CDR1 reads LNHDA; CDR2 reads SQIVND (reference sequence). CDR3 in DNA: TGTGCCAGTAGGGGGACAGGGGGGAATCAGCCCCAGCATTTT. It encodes CASRGTGGNQPQHF.

This chain's CDR3 is CATSDPTGEDGYTF. The CDR3 coding sequence is TGTGCCACCAGTGATCCGACAGGGGAGGATGGCTACACCTTC. This chain links TRBV24-1 with TRBJ1-2, with 8 bases aligning to TRBD1. V lost 3 bases to trimming and J lost 6 bases; unmatched junction nucleotides: 5. Germline values: CDR1 KGHDR, CDR2 SFDVKD. The CDR3 is 14 residues long.

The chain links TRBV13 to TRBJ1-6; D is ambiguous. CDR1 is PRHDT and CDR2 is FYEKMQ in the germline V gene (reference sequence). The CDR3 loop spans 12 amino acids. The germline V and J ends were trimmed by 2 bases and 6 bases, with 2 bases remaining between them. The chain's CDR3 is CASSLLNSPLHF. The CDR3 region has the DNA TGTGCCAGCAGCTTACTTAATTCACCCCTCCACTTT.

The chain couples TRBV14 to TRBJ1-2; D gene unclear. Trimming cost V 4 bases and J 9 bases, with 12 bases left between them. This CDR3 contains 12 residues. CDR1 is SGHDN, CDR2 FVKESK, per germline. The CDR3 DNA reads TGTGCCAGCAGCCGGGCCGCTCTAAGCTACACCTTC. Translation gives CASSRAALSYTF.

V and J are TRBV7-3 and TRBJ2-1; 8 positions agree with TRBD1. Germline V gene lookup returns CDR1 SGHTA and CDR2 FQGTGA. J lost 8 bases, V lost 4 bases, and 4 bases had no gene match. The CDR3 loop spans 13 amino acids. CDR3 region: CASSSDREHEQFF. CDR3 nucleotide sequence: TGTGCCAGCAGCTCGGACAGGGAACATGAGCAGTTCTTC.